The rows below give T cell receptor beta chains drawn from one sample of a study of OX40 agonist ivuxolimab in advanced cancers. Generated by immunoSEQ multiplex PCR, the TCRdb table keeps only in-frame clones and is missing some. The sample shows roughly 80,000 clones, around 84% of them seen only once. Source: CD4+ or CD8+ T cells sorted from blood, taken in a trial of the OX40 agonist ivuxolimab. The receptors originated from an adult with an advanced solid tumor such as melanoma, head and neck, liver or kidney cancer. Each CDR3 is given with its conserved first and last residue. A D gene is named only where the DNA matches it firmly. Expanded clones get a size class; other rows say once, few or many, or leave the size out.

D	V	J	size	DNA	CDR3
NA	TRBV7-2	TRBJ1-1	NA	TGTGCCAGCAGCTTAGGGTCGGGGATAGAAGCTTTCTTT	CASSLGSGIEAFF
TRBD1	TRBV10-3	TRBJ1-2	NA	TGTGCCATCACCGACAGGGGAGAAGGTGGCTACACCTTC	CAITDRGEGGYTF
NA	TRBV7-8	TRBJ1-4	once	TGTGCCAGCAGCTTACGGCAACAATATGCAACTAATGAAAAACTGTTTTTT	CASSLRQQYATNEKLFF
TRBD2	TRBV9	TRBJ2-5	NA	TGTGCCAGCAGCGCCTCGAGGACTAGCGGGGCTAAAGAGGCCCAGTACTTC	CASSASRTSGAKEAQYF
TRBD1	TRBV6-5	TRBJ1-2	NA	TGTGCCAGCAGTTACTCTTGGGACAGCTATGGCTACACCTTC	CASSYSWDSYGYTF
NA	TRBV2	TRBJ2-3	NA	TGTGCCAGCAGTTATAGGGTTGGATCAGATACGCAGTATTTT	CASSYRVGSDTQYF
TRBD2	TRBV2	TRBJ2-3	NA	TGTGCCAGCAGGGAACTAGCGGGGAGCACAGATACGCAGTATTTT	CASRELAGSTDTQYF
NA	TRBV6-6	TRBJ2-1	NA	TGTGCCAGCAGTCCCCTAGGGGATGAGCAGTTCTTC	CASSPLGDEQFF
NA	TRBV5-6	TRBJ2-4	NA	TGTGCCAGCAGCTTGAAGGGGGGCACGGCCAAAAACATTCAGTACTTC	CASSLKGGTAKNIQYF
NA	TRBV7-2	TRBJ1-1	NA	TGTGCCAGCAGCTTAGCGGGGTACAGCCCCATGAACACTGAAGCTTTCTTT	CASSLAGYSPMNTEAFF
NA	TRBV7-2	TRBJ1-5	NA	TGTGCCAGCAGCTTAGTGGCCTCCGGGACAAGCAATCAGCCCCAGCATTTT	CASSLVASGTSNQPQHF
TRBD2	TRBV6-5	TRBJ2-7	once	TGTGCCAGCAGTTACGACCTAGCGGGGGGGTACGAGCAGTACTTC	CASSYDLAGGYEQYF
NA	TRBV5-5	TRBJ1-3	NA	TGTGCCAGCAGCTTGGAAGGGTATCCCTTATATTTT	CASSLEGYPLYF
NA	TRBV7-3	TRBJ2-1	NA	TGTGCCAGCAGCTTATATGGTGGGGGCAATGAGCAGTTCTTC	CASSLYGGGNEQFF
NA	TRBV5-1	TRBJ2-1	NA	TGCGCCAGCAGCTTGGGCGGGGACCCCTACAATGAGCAGTTCTTC	CASSLGGDPYNEQFF
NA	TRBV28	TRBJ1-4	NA	TGTGCCAGTTCTGACAGCTCAACTAATGAAAAACTGTTTTTT	CASSDSSTNEKLFF
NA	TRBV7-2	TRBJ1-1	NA	TGTGCCAGCAGCAGGACTGACACTGAAGCTTTCTTT	CASSRTDTEAFF
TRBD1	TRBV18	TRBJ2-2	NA	TGTGCCAGCTCACCATCTCAGGGGGCGAACACCGGGGAGCTGTTTTTT	CASSPSQGANTGELFF
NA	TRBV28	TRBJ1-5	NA	TGTGCCAGCAAGGCCAGGGGTTATAGCAATCAGCCCCAGCATTTT	CASKARGYSNQPQHF
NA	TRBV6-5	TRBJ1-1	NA	TGTGCCAGCAGTACTGACCCGGACACTGAAGCTTTCTTT	CASSTDPDTEAFF
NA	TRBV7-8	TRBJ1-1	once	TGTGCCAGCAGCTTAGTGGGTGCGGAGAACACTGAAGCTTTCTTT	CASSLVGAENTEAFF
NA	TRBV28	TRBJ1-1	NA	TGTGCCAGCAGTTTCCGGGGGGCACAAGCTTTCTTT	CASSFRGAQAFF
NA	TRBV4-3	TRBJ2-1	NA	TGCGCCAGCAGCCAAGATGCCGGCCCAGCAACCAACAATGAGCAGTTCTTC	CASSQDAGPATNNEQFF
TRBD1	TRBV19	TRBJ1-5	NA	TGTGCCAGTAGTAAGAGGACAGGAGAAAGCAATCAGCCCCAGCATTTT	CASSKRTGESNQPQHF
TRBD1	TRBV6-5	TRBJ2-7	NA	TGTGCCAGCAGTTCCCCGGACAGGGACAAGCAGTACTTC	CASSSPDRDKQYF
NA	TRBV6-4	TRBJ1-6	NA	TGTGCCAGCAGTGACGGGGGGAATTCACCCCTCCACTTT	CASSDGGNSPLHF
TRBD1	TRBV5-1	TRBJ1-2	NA	TGCGCCAGCAGCCCGACGACAGGGAATCTTAACTATGGCTACACCTTC	CASSPTTGNLNYGYTF
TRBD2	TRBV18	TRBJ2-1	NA	TGTGCCAGCTCACCACCAGGCGGGGGTACTAGCAATGAGCAGTTCTTC	CASSPPGGGTSNEQFF
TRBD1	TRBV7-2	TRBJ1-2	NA	TGTGCCAGCACCACCCGACAGGGACCAACCTATGGCTACACCTTC	CASTTRQGPTYGYTF
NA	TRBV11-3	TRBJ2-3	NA	TGTGCCAGCAGCCCGGGGGTAAGCACAGATACGCAGTATTTT	CASSPGVSTDTQYF
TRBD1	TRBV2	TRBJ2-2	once	TGTGCCAGCAGTGGGCAGGGGGCAGGCACCGGGGAGCTGTTTTTT	CASSGQGAGTGELFF
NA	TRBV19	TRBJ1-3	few	TGTGCCAGTAGTATAGACAGTCGGATGGCATTCTCTGGAAACACCATATATTTT	CASSIDSRMAFSGNTIYF
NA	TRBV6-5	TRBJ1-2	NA	TGTGCCAGCAGTGAACAAGGGGGTATCGGCTACACCTTC	CASSEQGGIGYTF
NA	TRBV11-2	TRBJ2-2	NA	TGTGCCAGCAGCTGGAGTACACTTAACACCGGGGAGCTGTTTTTT	CASSWSTLNTGELFF
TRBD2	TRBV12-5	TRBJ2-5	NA	TGTGCTAGTGGCCAGTCCGGGGGGGAGACCCAGTACTTC	CASGQSGGETQYF
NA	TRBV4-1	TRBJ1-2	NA	TGCGCCAGCAGCGAACGCTACAGGGTCCTGAGCTATGGCTACACCTTC	CASSERYRVLSYGYTF
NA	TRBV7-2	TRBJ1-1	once	TGTGCCAGCAGCTTAGGGTACCTGCAGGGCTACACTGAAGCTTTCTTT	CASSLGYLQGYTEAFF
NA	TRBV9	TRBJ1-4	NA	TGTGCCAGCAGCAAAGGATACTCAACTAATGAAAAACTGTTTTTT	CASSKGYSTNEKLFF
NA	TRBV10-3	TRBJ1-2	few	TGTGCCATCAGTGAGGACAGTAACTATGGCTACACCTTC	CAISEDSNYGYTF
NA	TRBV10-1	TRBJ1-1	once	TGCGCCAGCAGTGCAGACATGAACACTGAAGCTTTCTTT	CASSADMNTEAFF
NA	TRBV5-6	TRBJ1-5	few	TGTGCCAGCAGCTTGGGACAGAGCAATCAGCCCCAGCATTTT	CASSLGQSNQPQHF
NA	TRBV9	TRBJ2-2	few	TGTGCCAGCAGCGCCCAAGGGAGGAACACCGGGGAGCTGTTTTTT	CASSAQGRNTGELFF
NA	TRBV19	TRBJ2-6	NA	TGTGCCAGTAGCGAAAGGGGATTTGCTGGGGCCAACGTCCTGACTTTC	CASSERGFAGANVLTF
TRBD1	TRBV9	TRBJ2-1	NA	TGTGCCAGCAGCGGATCCGGGACAGGGGGTCGTGAGCAGTTCTTC	CASSGSGTGGREQFF
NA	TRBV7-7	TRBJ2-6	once	TGTGCCAGCAGCATAGCTCTAGGGGCCAACGTCCTGACTTTC	CASSIALGANVLTF
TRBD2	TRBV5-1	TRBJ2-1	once	TGCGCCAGCAGCGTAGGGACTAGCGATGAGCAGTTCTTC	CASSVGTSDEQFF
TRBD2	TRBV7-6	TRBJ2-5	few	TGTGCCAGCAGCTTTACTAGCGGGGGGGTACAAGAGACCCAGTACTTC	CASSFTSGGVQETQYF
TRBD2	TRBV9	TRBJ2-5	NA	TGTGCCAGCAGCGTAACTAGCGGGGCCAAAGAGACCCAGTACTTC	CASSVTSGAKETQYF
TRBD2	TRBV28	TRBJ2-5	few	TGTGCCAGCAGTTTACAGACGGGGGGTTGGGAGACCCAGTACTTC	CASSLQTGGWETQYF
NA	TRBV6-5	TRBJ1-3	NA	TGTGCCAGCAGTTACAGGCTCTCTGGAAACACCATATATTTT	CASSYRLSGNTIYF
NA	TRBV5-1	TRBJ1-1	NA	TGCGCCAGCAGCTTGGACGCGGACACTGAAGCTTTCTTT	CASSLDADTEAFF
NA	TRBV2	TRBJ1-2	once	TGTGCCAGCAGTGAAGCGGGGACCGCCGTCTACACCTTC	CASSEAGTAVYTF
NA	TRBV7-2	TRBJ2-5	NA	TGTGCCAGCAGCTTAGCTTGGGGGGCAGTGGAGACCCAGTACTTC	CASSLAWGAVETQYF
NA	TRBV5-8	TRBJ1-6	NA	TGTGCCAGCAGCTTGTACTCGGGGATCAATTCACCCCTCCACTTT	CASSLYSGINSPLHF
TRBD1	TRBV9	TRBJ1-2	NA	TGTGCCAGCAGCGTGACAGGGATGGACTATGGCTACACCTTC	CASSVTGMDYGYTF
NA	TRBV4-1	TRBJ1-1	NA	TGCGCCAGCAGCCAGGGTATACAATCGAACACTGAAGCTTTCTTT	CASSQGIQSNTEAFF
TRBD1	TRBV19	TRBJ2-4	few	TGTGCCAGTAGTCCTGAGGGGACAGGGCTTTTAGACATAGCCAAAAACATTCAGTACTTC	CASSPEGTGLLDIAKNIQYF
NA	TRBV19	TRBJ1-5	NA	TGTGCCAGTAGTACCCGTGGGAGAAATCAGCCCCAGCATTTT	CASSTRGRNQPQHF
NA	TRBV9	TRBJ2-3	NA	TGTGCCAGCAGCCCCACGGGGGACGGGCCGCAGTATTTT	CASSPTGDGPQYF
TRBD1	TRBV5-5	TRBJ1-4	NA	TGTGCCAGCAGCTTAAGACAGGGGGTCGGTGAAAAACTGTTTTTT	CASSLRQGVGEKLFF